This TCR beta chain was identified in a study of T cell responses to AZD1222 COVID-19 vaccine (dated by TCRdb to the early 2020s). In terms of the full investigation: A total of 230 or so trial participants underwent TCR sequencing, of whom 200 to 220 received two doses of AZD1222 and some 26 received two doses of the MenACWY control vaccine. Enrollment into the trials was organized by age into subgroups of 18-55, 56-69 and 70-plus years, and those subgroups contained around 150, 28 and 57 TCR-sequenced participants, respectively. The research as a whole found: Because no day 14 peak-response samples were available, the repertoires could be characterized only after the peak T cell response. Reportedly, close to half of the unique spike-specific TCRs recognized epitopes lying outside the regions that are mutated in the B.1.351 and B.1.1.7 variants. The whole spike protein was spanned by vaccine-associated CD4 TCRs, and dominant responses were seen in regions 160-218 and 743-854. A significant rise in spike-specific TCR breadth and depth was observed after two AZD1222 doses relative to day 0 and relative to MenACWY recipients. Participants were mostly white British, with more females than males. The authors suggested clonal diversity may have been underestimated. The 56-69-year group was small, and its depth increase did not reach significance, likely because of low power. Conclusions about previously exposed vaccinees are limited because only a handful of AZD1222 recipients were SARS-CoV-2 seropositive at baseline.

Trimming at the junction amounts to 4 bases on V and 4 bases on J, and the germline ends lie 17 bases apart. Inclusive of the bounding cysteine and phenylalanine, the CDR3 is 16 residues long. The read is trimmed to its CDR3 DNA, 48 bases read in frame from base 1. From the germline V gene, CDR1 is SGHRS and CDR2 is YFSETQ. The CDR3 regions of human TCRbeta chains were analyzed by immunosequencing. The source study handled its data this way. TCRs in the repertoires were matched against a reference library of SARS-CoV-2-specific TCRs that had been generated with the MIRA antigen-specificity platform. Breadth was defined as the fraction of unique TCRs that were SARS-CoV-2-associated. Depth was defined as the fraction of total T cells that were SARS-CoV-2-associated. Using the MIRA data, every spike-specific TCR was mapped to the spike region that the TCR reacted to and assigned to either a CD4 or a CD8 class. Log10-transformed breadth and depth values were compared by one-way ANOVA with Sidak's multiple comparisons tests. TCRdb took this table from immuneACCESS and kept in-frame rearrangements with V and J called. Such tables lack part of the clones; where checked against another copy, unresolved V genes explain under half of the gap, and the rest is unexplained. D and trimming come from the DNA, and the V and J calls and clone size come from that table. Recorded for this sample are about 120,000 clones; roughly 86% of them occurred a single time. The ten largest make up 2.5% to 3.5% of the sample.

The time point label corresponds to: about 28 days (+/-7) after the second vaccine dose. AZD1222 recipients with second doses at about 4 weeks or about 12 weeks were pooled, because spike-specific TCR depth and breadth did not differ between schedules. Samples from vaccinated people were obtained from the UK trials COV001 and COV002, which included a single-blind randomized controlled phase 2/3 trial of AZD1222 (ChAdOx1 nCoV-19) in healthy adults. For TCRbeta chain sequencing, PBMC samples from trial participants were taken at day 0 and at day 28 after the second dose. Regarding this clone: This receptor's antigen is unknown. There are no base qualities to consult, and no much larger clone falls within one base.

This receptor was identified in an adult who received the AZD1222 COVID-19 vaccine. This specimen was peripheral blood, taken 28 days after the second AZD1222 dose. The sequence links TRBV5-1 to TRBJ1-4; a tentative D match to TRBD1 spans 6 bases. The bases read TGCGCCAGCAGCGCCACCCCCAGGGGCGGTAATGAAAAACTGTTTTTT. It is translated as CASSATPRGGNEKLFF.